The TCR beta chain under discussion was sequenced for a study of blood T cell repertoires in COVID-19. Study context: Both acute and convalescent COVID-19 samples were obtained from the United States, Italy and Spain. PBMCs, B-cell-depleted T cells, or T cells provided the cDNA or gDNA that made up the material.

In the original workflow: From reference gene primer amplification, estimates of nucleated cell counts were derived. Only in-frame clones appear in the TCRdb table, and some are missing; sequencing was by immunoSEQ multiplex PCR. V, J and clone size derive from that table, while D and trimming were established from the DNA sequence. The sample lists under 200,000 clones; approximately 81% were seen once. Germline V gene data show CDR1 as SQVTM and CDR2 as ANQGSEA. The CDR3 has 14 residues. Trimming cost V 6 bases and J 4 bases; bases outside gene matches: 8. The clonotype originates from a woman older than 75 with acute or convalescent COVID-19. The chain links TRBV29-1 to TRBJ2-3; 9 bases map to TRBD2. Sequencing was done on a sample of peripheral blood. The CDR3 DNA reads as TGCAGCGTGCGGGCGGGAGGGCCCGCAGATACGCAGTATTTT. This translates into CSVRAGGPADTQYF.